Listed below are T cell receptor beta chains from one sample, sequenced in a study of STAT3 mutations in large granular lymphocyte leukemia. TCRdb keeps only in-frame clones here, not all; method: immunoSEQ multiplex PCR. The sample has nearly 25,000 clones, 94% seen once. Sequenced material: peripheral blood mononuclear cells. These receptors were taken from a man aged 35 to 55 with T-cell large granular lymphocyte leukemia. Some clones in this sample may be carry-over from other donors' samples. Both conserved end residues are part of each CDR3. A D gene is named only where the DNA matches it firmly. Clone size appears in some rows only: once, few, many, or a class for an expanded clone.

TRBV5-6,TRBJ1-2,17,once,TRBD1,CASSLAPGGNTNYGYTF,TGTGCCAGCAGCTTGGCTCCAGGGGGTAATACTAACTATGGCTACACCTTC
TRBV23-1,TRBJ1-2,14,-,TRBD1,CASSNPTGSRGYTF,TGCGCCAGCAGTAATCCGACAGGGTCTAGGGGCTACACCTTC
TRBV19,TRBJ2-2,16,-,-,CASSILGLGRGGELFF,TGTGCCAGTAGTATTTTGGGCCTAGGTAGGGGCGGGGAGCTGTTTTTT
TRBV29-1,TRBJ2-1,16,-,TRBD2,CSALLLTSGGADEQFF,TGCAGCGCTCTCCTCTTGACTAGCGGGGGGGCGGATGAGCAGTTCTTC
TRBV2,TRBJ1-6,14,-,TRBD1,CASRRQGNNSPLHF,TGTGCCAGCAGGCGACAGGGGAATAATTCACCCCTCCACTTT
TRBV13,TRBJ1-1,12,once,-,CASSSRRTEAFF,TGTGCCAGCAGCTCCAGACGGACCGAAGCTTTCTTT
TRBV9,TRBJ2-6,15,-,-,CASTGGQPGANVLTF,TGTGCCAGCACTGGGGGGCAACCTGGGGCCAACGTCCTGACTTTC
TRBV27,TRBJ2-7,14,-,TRBD1,CASRGTVPPYEQYF,TGTGCCAGCAGGGGGACAGTCCCACCCTACGAGCAGTACTTC
TRBV7-3,TRBJ2-3,16,-,TRBD2,CASSPTSGGALDTQYF,TGTGCCAGCAGTCCTACTAGCGGGGGGGCTTTAGATACGCAGTATTTT
TRBV10-1,TRBJ2-7,15,-,-,CASLEVALSSYEQYF,TGCGCCAGCTTAGAGGTGGCGTTAAGCTCCTACGAGCAGTACTTC
TRBV27,TRBJ2-7,13,-,-,CASSFGTENEQYF,TGTGCCAGCAGTTTCGGGACTGAGAACGAGCAGTACTTC
TRBV29-1,TRBJ2-3,13,-,-,CSVEGPDTDTQYF,TGCAGCGTTGAAGGCCCGGACACAGATACGCAGTATTTT
TRBV7-2,TRBJ1-2,13,-,-,CASSLAGNYGYTF,TGTGCCAGCAGCTTAGCCGGGAACTATGGCTACACCTTC
TRBV29-1,TRBJ1-2,10,-,-,CSVASGTPLF,-
TRBV5-1,TRBJ2-3,13,-,-,CASSFPGEDTQYF,TGCGCCAGCAGCTTTCCAGGGGAAGATACGCAGTATTTT
TRBV7-3,TRBJ1-5,12,-,-,CASSLGSQPQHF,TGTGCCAGCAGCTTAGGATCTCAGCCCCAGCATTTT
TRBV7-9,TRBJ2-7,13,-,TRBD1,CAATGTGSYEQYF,TGTGCCGCTACCGGGACAGGCTCCTACGAGCAGTACTTC
TRBV14,TRBJ1-2,13,once,-,CASSQDGSYGYTF,TGTGCCAGCAGCCAAGACGGTTCCTATGGCTACACCTTC
TRBV5-1,TRBJ2-7,15,-,TRBD2,CASSPMTSGGDEQYF,TGCGCCAGCAGCCCCATGACTAGCGGGGGGGATGAGCAGTACTTC
TRBV18,TRBJ2-2,19,once,-,CASSPVGNAKNANTGELFF,TGTGCCAGCTCACCCGTCGGGAATGCAAAAAACGCGAACACCGGGGAGCTGTTTTTT
TRBV30,TRBJ1-1,14,-,TRBD1,CAWTTGTGRTEAFF,TGTGCCTGGACCACAGGGACAGGGCGAACTGAAGCTTTCTTT
TRBV6-6,TRBJ2-2,12,-,-,CASNLNTGELFF,TGTGCCAGCAACCTGAACACCGGGGAGCTGTTTTTT
TRBV6-6,TRBJ1-5,15,-,-,CASTLGGQGNQPQHF,TGTGCCAGCACCCTGGGAGGGCAAGGCAATCAGCCCCAGCATTTT
TRBV9,TRBJ2-7,12,-,-,CASSPRRGQQYF,TGTGCCAGCAGCCCTAGGCGGGGGCAGCAGTACTTC
TRBV7-2,TRBJ1-1,14,-,-,CASSLEGRNTEAFF,TGTGCCAGCAGCTTAGAAGGGCGAAACACTGAAGCTTTCTTT
TRBV30,TRBJ1-5,16,-,-,CAWSVFGSSTGQPQHF,TGTGCCTGGAGTGTATTCGGCAGCTCTACCGGACAGCCCCAGCATTTT
TRBV5-1,TRBJ1-6,16,once,-,CASSLEIGMNNSPLHF,TGCGCCAGCAGCTTGGAGATCGGAATGAATAATTCACCCCTCCACTTT
TRBV5-1,TRBJ1-1,14,-,TRBD1,CASSLTTGGTEAFF,TGCGCCAGCAGCTTGACGACAGGGGGCACTGAAGCTTTCTTT
TRBV5-4,TRBJ1-5,15,-,-,CASSLFRDFNQPQHF,TGTGCCAGCAGCTTGTTTAGGGACTTCAATCAGCCCCAGCATTTT
TRBV5-1,TRBJ2-1,16,-,TRBD2,CASSLGRESSYNEQFF,TGCGCCAGCAGCTTGGGGCGGGAGAGCTCCTACAATGAGCAGTTCTTC
TRBV27,TRBJ2-2,11,-,-,CASSSKGELFF,TGTGCCAGCAGTTCTAAAGGGGAGCTGTTTTTT
TRBV7-9,TRBJ2-7,14,-,-,CASSFQGRRYEQYF,TGTGCCAGCAGCTTCCAGGGGCGGAGGTACGAGCAGTACTTC
TRBV19,TRBJ2-5,15,once,TRBD2,CASTPRGLATETQYF,TGTGCCAGTACCCCTCGGGGACTAGCGACCGAGACCCAGTACTTC
TRBV2,TRBJ1-4,16,-,-,CASSPLRGFRNEKLFF,TGTGCCAGCAGCCCACTGAGGGGATTTCGTAATGAAAAACTGTTTTTT
TRBV2,TRBJ2-3,14,-,-,CASRAGASTDTQYF,TGTGCCAGCAGGGCCGGGGCTAGCACAGATACGCAGTATTTT
TRBV11-2,TRBJ2-3,12,-,-,CASTPGTDTQYF,TGTGCCAGCACCCCGGGCACAGATACGCAGTATTTT
TRBV30,TRBJ1-2,13,-,TRBD1,CAWAQGANYGYTF,TGTGCCTGGGCCCAGGGGGCGAACTATGGCTACACCTTC
TRBV9,TRBJ1-2,13,-,TRBD1,CASRGDRGYGYTF,TGTGCCAGCAGAGGAGACAGGGGTTATGGCTACACCTTC
TRBV18,TRBJ2-7,15,-,-,CASSPPGRNSYEQYF,TGTGCCAGCTCACCACCGGGACGGAACTCCTACGAGCAGTACTTC
TRBV6-5,TRBJ2-3,13,once,-,CASKLIGPDTQYF,TGTGCCAGCAAGCTCATAGGGCCAGATACGCAGTATTTT